These 10 T cell receptor beta chains were all obtained from the same sample, sequenced in a study of blood T cell repertoires in COVID-19. The table came from immunoSEQ multiplex PCR; TCRdb's copy has only in-frame clones and leaves some out. The sample has about 160,000 clones, around 86% seen once. The sequenced material came from peripheral blood. These receptor sequences come from a man older than 75 with acute or convalescent COVID-19.

This chain joins TRBV5-4 and TRBJ2-5; 10 bases are a match to TRBD2. This CDR3 has 15 residues. With 5 bases clipped from V and 4 bases from J, the junction kept 8 bases outside the gene matches. The V gene's germline CDR1 is SGHNT and CDR2 YYREEE (reference sequence). CDR3 amino acids: CASSQSGGARETQYF. CDR3 DNA sequence: TGTGCCAGCAGTCAGAGCGGGGGGGCGCGAGAGACCCAGTACTTC.

The chain carries TRBV29-1 and TRBJ2-3, with 12 bases aligning to TRBD2. CDR1 is SQVTM and CDR2 is ANQGSEA in the germline V gene. The CDR3 has 15 amino acids. Trimming cost V 7 bases and J 2 bases; bases outside gene matches: 7. CDR3 in amino acids: CSASLAGGATDTQYF. The CDR3 DNA sequence: TGCAGCGCCAGCCTAGCGGGGGGGGCCACAGATACGCAGTATTTT.

The chain uses TRBV3-1 (or the pseudogene TRBV3-2) and TRBJ2-1; the D is unclear. Germline V gene data show CDR1 as LGHDT and CDR2 as YNNKEL (reference sequence). There are 18 residues in the CDR3. V lost 1 base and J 0 bases, leaving 16 bases between the germline ends. For the CDR3, the DNA is TGTGCCAGCAGCCAAGCGCCCCTGTCGGTTAGCTCCTACAATGAGCAGTTCTTC. Translating gives CASSQAPLSVSSYNEQFF.

The genes are TRBV28 and TRBJ2-7, with 11 bases aligning to TRBD1. The germline CDR1 and CDR2 sequences are MDHEN and SYDVKM. This CDR3 is 16 amino acids long. V was clipped by 5 bases and J by 1 base; unmatched bases: 7. Here the CDR3 DNA reads TGTGCCAGCAGTCCCGGAGGGGACAGGGGGTCCTACGAGCAGTACTTC. Protein product: CASSPGGDRGSYEQYF.

The V and J genes are TRBV7-8 and TRBJ2-3; 9 nucleotides line up with TRBD2. CDR3 size: 16 residues. Unmatched junction bases numbered 5, after V lost 3 bases and J lost 1 base. Per germline, CDR1 SGHVS and CDR2 FQNEAQ. This chain's CDR3 is CASSFGTSRGTDTQYF. The CDR3 DNA reads TGTGCCAGCAGCTTCGGGACTAGCAGGGGCACAGATACGCAGTATTTT.

The chain links TRBV29-1 to TRBJ2-7; D gene ambiguous. Trimming left V 7 bases short and J 1 base short, with 8 bases between. The V gene's germline CDR1 is SQVTM and CDR2 ANQGSEA. This CDR3 comprises 11 residues. The CDR3 nucleotides read TGCAGCGCAGGCCAGTCCTACGAGCAGTACTTC. Translated: CSAGQSYEQYF.

J is TRBJ2-5 and V is TRBV11-2; D unclear. The CDR3 loop spans 13 amino acids. V was clipped by 3 bases and J by 5 bases, with 10 bases between them. Germline CDR1 and CDR2: SGHAT and FQNNGV. CDR3 bases: TGTGCCAGCAGCTTTTCAGGTCGGGAGACCCAGTACTTC. Translating it yields CASSFSGRETQYF.

This chain uses TRBV5-4 with TRBJ2-2, with D maybe TRBD1 (6 bases). Trimming removed 5 bases from V and 5 bases from J, with 16 bases in between. This CDR3 spans 15 amino acids. Germline CDR1 reads SGHNT; CDR2 reads YYREEE (reference sequence). The CDR3 region has the DNA TGTGCCAGCAGACCCTCGCGAGGGGGAACCGGGGAGCTGTTTTTT. It encodes CASRPSRGGTGELFF.

The V and J genes are TRBV19 and TRBJ1-1; the match to TRBD1 covers 8 bases. This CDR3 is 15 amino acids long. From germline, CDR1 is LNHDA and CDR2 SQIVND (reference sequence). After removal of 2 bases from V and 4 bases from J, the junction contained 6 bases not matched to a gene. The CDR3 protein is CASSISGTGVTEAFF. CDR3 nucleotide sequence: TGTGCCAGTAGTATATCAGGGACAGGAGTCACTGAAGCTTTCTTT. The full variable domain, with the rest looked up from reference TRBV19 and TRBJ1-1, is DGGITQSPKYLFRKEGQNVTLSCEQNLNHDAMYWYRQDPGQGLRLIYYSQIVNDFQKGDIAEGYSVSREKKESFPLTVTSAQKNPTAFYLCASSISGTGVTEAFFGQGTRLTVV.

This clone was counted a few times. The DNA of the CDR3 is TGTGCCAGCAGGGGGGGTTTAGGGCCCCAGCATTTT. As protein: CASRGGLGPQHF. V gene TRBV2 combines with J gene TRBJ1-5; possibly TRBD1 for D (5 bases). Germline assignment: CDR1 SNHLY and CDR2 FYNNEI. The CDR3 runs to 12 residues. V was trimmed by 6 bases and J by 9 bases, leaving 12 bases between them.